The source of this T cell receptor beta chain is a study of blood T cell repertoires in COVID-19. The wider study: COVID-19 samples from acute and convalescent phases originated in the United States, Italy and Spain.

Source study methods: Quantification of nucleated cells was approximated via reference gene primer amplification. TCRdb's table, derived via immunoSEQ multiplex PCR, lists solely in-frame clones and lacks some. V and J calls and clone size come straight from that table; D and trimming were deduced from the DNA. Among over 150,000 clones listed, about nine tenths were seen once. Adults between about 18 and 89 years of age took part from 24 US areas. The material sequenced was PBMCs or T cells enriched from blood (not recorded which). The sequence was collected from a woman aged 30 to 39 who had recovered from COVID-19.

This chain's CDR3 is CASSPGGNNEQFF. The DNA for the CDR3 is TGTGCCAGCTCACCTGGAGGGAATAATGAGCAGTTCTTC. The V gene is TRBV18, the J gene TRBJ2-1, with a possible D match to TRBD2 (6 bases). CDR1 is KGHSH and CDR2 is LQKENI in the germline V gene. This CDR3 contains 13 residues. The V and J ends lost 3 bases and 7 bases respectively, with 10 bases between them.